A selection of T cell receptor beta chains follows, all from one sample in a study of blood T cell repertoires in COVID-19. Some clones are missing from TCRdb's copy, which holds only in-frame ones; the method was immunoSEQ multiplex PCR. This sample has roughly 28,000 clones, with 89% found just once. Sequencing input: peripheral blood. The receptors were sampled from a human donor with acute or convalescent COVID-19. The donor label of this sample is uncertain. Each CDR3 is given with its conserved first and last residue. A D gene is named only where the DNA matches it firmly. Where a row states a size, it is once, few, many or the class of an expanded clone; other rows omit it.

abundance	v_gene	j_gene	d_gene	CDR3nt	CDR3aa
.	TRBV6-1	TRBJ1-6	.	TGTGCCAGCAGTGAACAGGGGATTTCACCCCTCCACTTT	CASSEQGISPLHF
.	TRBV28	TRBJ2-7	TRBD1	TGTGCCAGCAGACCCCCCATTCCCGGGACAGGTCGCAACGAGCAGTACTTC	CASRPPIPGTGRNEQYF
.	TRBV6-5	TRBJ1-1	TRBD1	TGTGCCAGCAGGCCCACCGGGACAGGTCGGGCTTTCTTT	CASRPTGTGRAFF
.	TRBV23-1	TRBJ1-4	.	TGCGCCAGCAGTCAATCGGGGGGACTGTTTTTT	CASSQSGGLFF
once	TRBV5-6	TRBJ2-5	.	TGTGCCAGCAGCTTTAAGGGGGAAGGTGGAGAGACCCAGTACTTC	CASSFKGEGGETQYF
.	TRBV11-2	TRBJ2-1	TRBD2	TGTGCCAGCAGCCCCGGGTTAAAGGCGGGAGTGGACAATGAGCAGTTCTTC	CASSPGLKAGVDNEQFF
once	TRBV3-1/TRBV3-2	TRBJ2-1	.	TGTGCCAGCAGCCCGTCCGGAGGGACCTTCTACAATGAGCAGTTCTTC	CASSPSGGTFYNEQFF
.	TRBV30	TRBJ2-3	TRBD2	TGTGCCTGGAGTCGTTTAGGAGCGGGGGGGCAGGATACGCAGTATTTT	CAWSRLGAGGQDTQYF
.	TRBV25-1	TRBJ1-6	TRBD1	TGTGCCAGCAGTGTCCGGACAGGGGGCTATAATTCACCCCTCCACTTT	CASSVRTGGYNSPLHF
.	TRBV6-2/TRBV6-3	TRBJ2-5	TRBD2	TGTGCCAGCAGTTTCGTAATGACTAGCGGGGGGGATCAAGAGACCCAGTACTTC	CASSFVMTSGGDQETQYF
large	TRBV7-9	TRBJ2-7	.	TGTGCCAGCAGCTTAGAATTCTCGGGGAACCCCTACGAGCAGTACTTC	CASSLEFSGNPYEQYF
.	TRBV4-3	TRBJ1-5	.	TGCGCCAGCAGCAATTATCGGAATCAGCCCCAGCATTTT	CASSNYRNQPQHF
.	TRBV23-1	TRBJ1-2	.	TGCGCCAGGTCGAGGAACGGCCCTATCTCTGACGGCTACACCTTC	CARSRNGPISDGYTF
.	TRBV5-6	TRBJ1-3	TRBD1	TGTGCCAGCAGCGACCAGGGGGCGCGAGGAAACACCATATATTTT	CASSDQGARGNTIYF
.	TRBV19	TRBJ2-1	.	TGTGCCAGTAGTCCCCAGGGTGATGGTGAGCAGTTCTTC	CASSPQGDGEQFF